This T cell receptor (beta chain) came from a study of cytomegalovirus exposure and HLA in healthy donors. V lost 4 bases and J lost 1; bases outside the gene matches: 8. Germline V lookup: CDR1 SQVTM, CDR2 ANQGSEA. This CDR3 is 16 amino acids long. Regarding the study as a whole: The study listed 164 cytomegalovirus-associated TCR beta chains.

Worth noting for this clone: Its antigen is unidentified.

Produced via immunoSEQ multiplex PCR; TCRdb's table is partial and in-frame only. In the table there are 150,000 to 200,000 clones, roughly 84% of which are singletons. The donors belonged to the approximately 120-subject validation cohort, separate from the roughly 700-subject first cohort. This rearrangement joins TRBV29-1 to TRBJ2-2; TRBD2 aligns across 8 bases. The sequence was obtained from a man under 40 in good health and CMV-seropositive. The sequenced sample consisted of PBMCs. DNA of the CDR3: TGCAGCGTTGGGGGACTAGTGGGAAGGAACACCGGGGAGCTGTTTTTT. It translates to CSVGGLVGRNTGELFF.